A selection of T cell receptor beta chains follows, all from one sample in a study of OX40 agonist ivuxolimab in advanced cancers. This table comes from immunoSEQ multiplex PCR, and its TCRdb copy is limited to in-frame clones, with some not included. The sample consists of fewer than 80,000 clones, 75% to 90% of them appearing once. The sequencing used CD4+ or CD8+ T cells sorted from blood, collected in a trial of the OX40 agonist ivuxolimab. These TCRs come from an adult with an advanced solid tumor such as melanoma, head and neck, liver or kidney cancer. The CDR3 runs from the conserved cysteine through the conserved F or W. A D gene is named only where the DNA matches it firmly. For some rows the clone size is stated as once, few or many, or as a class when expanded; others skip it.

- - TRBJ1-1 TRBV7-5 18 CARSLPGGRAPQDTEAFF TGTGCCAGAAGCTTACCCGGGGGCAGGGCCCCCCAAGACACTGAAGCTTTCTTT
- TRBD1 TRBJ2-3 TRBV7-9 14 CASSLVGGSDTQYF TGTGCCAGCAGCTTAGTAGGGGGCTCAGATACGCAGTATTTT
once - TRBJ2-7 TRBV6-5 14 CASSARQDAYEQYF TGTGCCAGCAGTGCGCGACAGGATGCCTACGAGCAGTACTTC
- - TRBJ1-2 TRBV19 14 CASDLSGYGYGYTF TGTGCCAGCGACCTTTCGGGGTATGGTTATGGCTACACCTTC
few - TRBJ2-7 TRBV9 14 CASSVGPDSYEQYF TGTGCCAGCAGCGTAGGGCCAGACTCCTACGAGCAGTACTTC
- - TRBJ1-1 TRBV4-3 16 CASSQDGRGMNTEAFF TGCGCCAGCAGCCAAGACGGGAGGGGCATGAACACTGAAGCTTTCTTT
- - TRBJ1-2 TRBV14 15 CASSREQEVGYGYTF TGTGCCAGCAGCCGAGAACAGGAAGTGGGCTATGGCTACACCTTC
- TRBD2 TRBJ2-2 TRBV7-2 15 CASSGAGGPYGELFF TGTGCCAGCAGCGGAGCGGGGGGGCCGTACGGGGAGCTGTTTTTT
- - TRBJ1-5 TRBV30 14 CAWSVSISNQPQHF TGTGCCTGGAGTGTTTCCATAAGCAATCAGCCCCAGCATTTT
- TRBD1 TRBJ1-6 TRBV11-3 15 CASSRTGEYISPLHF TGTGCCAGCTCACGGACAGGGGAGTATATTTCACCCCTCCACTTT
few TRBD1 TRBJ1-2 TRBV6-5 13 CASRLDRAVGYTF TGTGCCAGCAGACTGGACAGGGCTGTTGGCTACACCTTC
- - TRBJ2-1 TRBV18 15 CASSPSGLRPVAQFF TGTGCCAGCTCACCGTCCGGACTCAGGCCGGTCGCGCAGTTCTTC
- - TRBJ1-1 TRBV27 19 CASSFPEREGRRRYTEAFF TGTGCCAGCAGTTTCCCCGAACGGGAGGGGAGGAGGAGGTACACTGAAGCTTTCTTT
once - TRBJ2-7 TRBV18 14 CASSQSTGIYEQYF TGTGCCAGCTCACAGTCTACAGGGATCTACGAGCAGTACTTC
few - TRBJ1-2 TRBV7-9 14 CASSIHLANYGYTF TGTGCCAGCTCCATACACTTAGCTAACTATGGCTACACCTTC
- TRBD1 TRBJ2-2 TRBV14 18 CASSQDRGQGGIGGELFF TGTGCCAGCAGCCAAGATCGGGGACAGGGGGGAATTGGCGGGGAGCTGTTTTTT
- - TRBJ2-5 TRBV5-1 14 CASSPLGGWETQYF TGCGCCAGCAGCCCACTCGGAGGGTGGGAGACCCAGTACTTC
- - TRBJ1-5 TRBV6-1 11 CASSEDQPQHF TGTGCCAGCAGTGAAGATCAGCCCCAGCATTTT
- - TRBJ1-2 TRBV5-1 13 CASSLEQHYGYTF TGCGCCAGCAGCTTGGAACAGCACTATGGCTACACCTTC
- - TRBJ2-7 TRBV6-5 13 CASSYEGRDEQYF TGTGCCAGCAGTTACGAAGGCAGGGACGAGCAGTACTTC
- - TRBJ1-6 TRBV11-1 16 CASSFVPGAINSPLHF TGTGCCAGCAGCTTTGTGCCAGGGGCGATTAATTCACCCCTCCACTTT
- - TRBJ1-5 TRBV19 14 CASLSGHLNQPQHF TGTGCCAGCTTAAGCGGGCATCTGAATCAGCCCCAGCATTTT
- TRBD2 TRBJ2-5 TRBV7-2 16 CASNTPGTSERETQYF TGTGCCAGCAACACCCCGGGGACTAGCGAAAGGGAGACCCAGTACTTC
- TRBD1 TRBJ1-1 TRBV30 13 CAWSVWGTAEAFF TGTGCCTGGAGTGTTTGGGGGACAGCTGAAGCTTTCTTT
- - TRBJ1-1 TRBV28 15 CASSLSGHFNTEAFF TGTGCCAGCAGTTTATCCGGACACTTCAACACTGAAGCTTTCTTT
- - TRBJ1-6 TRBV19 15 CASSIESAKNSPLHF TGTGCCAGTAGTATAGAGTCGGCGAAGAATTCACCCCTCCACTTT
- TRBD2 TRBJ2-5 TRBV9 16 CASSVDLAGGQETQYF TGTGCCAGCAGCGTGGACCTAGCGGGGGGCCAAGAGACCCAGTACTTC
- - TRBJ1-5 TRBV5-8 16 CASSPTAPNRGQPQHF TGTGCCAGCAGCCCGACTGCCCCCAATCGGGGTCAGCCCCAGCATTTT
- - TRBJ1-5 TRBV4-3 14 CASSQETGGLPQHF TGCGCCAGCAGCCAAGAAACGGGCGGGCTGCCCCAGCATTTT
- - TRBJ1-4 TRBV5-8 12 CASSLGDRKLFF TGTGCCAGCAGCTTGGGAGACAGAAAACTGTTTTTT
few - TRBJ2-5 TRBV18 11 CASSPMETQYF TGTGCCAGCTCACCAATGGAGACCCAGTACTTC
- - TRBJ1-2 TRBV10-3 14 CAISGVGSLRGYTF TGTGCCATCAGTGGTGTAGGGAGTCTTCGTGGCTACACCTTC
- TRBD1 TRBJ2-3 TRBV5-4 16 CASSLTGGLGTDTQYF TGTGCCAGCAGCTTGACAGGGGGCTTAGGCACAGATACGCAGTATTTT
- - TRBJ2-7 TRBV11-2 15 CASSLMDGRSYEQYF TGTGCCAGCAGCTTAATGGACGGGCGCTCCTACGAGCAGTACTTC
- - TRBJ1-5 TRBV5-8 13 CASTTTRYQPQHF TGTGCCAGCACCACGACCAGGTACCAGCCCCAGCATTTT
once - TRBJ1-3 TRBV11-3 17 CASSLEAAVLGGNTIYF TGTGCCAGCAGCTTAGAGGCCGCGGTGCTTGGTGGAAACACCATATATTTT
- - TRBJ2-3 TRBV30 13 CAWSGSGTDTQYF TGTGCCTGGAGTGGTAGCGGAACAGATACGCAGTATTTT
- - TRBJ2-7 TRBV28 13 CASSPGHREGFRF TGTGCCAGCAGCCCAGGGCATCGGGAAGGATTTAGGTTC
once - TRBJ2-7 TRBV6-6 15 CASSDTASDSYEQYF TGTGCCAGCAGTGATACGGCTTCTGACTCCTACGAGCAGTACTTC
- - TRBJ2-3 TRBV11-2 15 CASSSLGVTLHTQYF TGTGCCAGCAGCTCCCTGGGCGTGACTTTGCATACGCAGTATTTT
- - TRBJ2-2 TRBV5-6 12 CASTRNTGELFF TGTGCCAGCACGAGAAACACCGGGGAGCTGTTTTTT
- - TRBJ1-5 TRBV9 13 CASSLMGDQPQHF TGTGCCAGCAGCCTAATGGGTGATCAGCCCCAGCATTTT
- - TRBJ2-1 TRBV25-1 18 CASSEGAVGTSSYNEQFF TGTGCCAGCAGTGAAGGAGCTGTGGGGACCAGCTCCTACAATGAGCAGTTCTTC
- TRBD1 TRBJ1-1 TRBV27 14 CASIRQGAGTEAFF TGTGCCAGCATTCGACAGGGGGCCGGAACTGAAGCTTTCTTT
- TRBD2 TRBJ2-1 TRBV29-1 12 CSVVKGTRDQFF TGCAGCGTTGTTAAGGGGACTAGGGATCAGTTCTTC